The 2 T cell receptor beta chains below were found in one sample sequenced in a study of blood T cell repertoires in COVID-19. The assay was immunoSEQ multiplex PCR, and TCRdb's table has in-frame clones only and misses some. This table has approximately 250,000 clones, about 87% appearing once. Sequencing was carried out using PBMCs or T cells enriched from blood (not recorded which). These receptors were collected from a woman between 40 and 50 years old with acute COVID-19.

This chain's CDR3 is CASSYSPSRPSDEQYF. The CDR3, as DNA: TGTGCCAGCAGTTACTCTCCGTCCCGACCCAGCGACGAGCAGTACTTC. This chain links TRBV6-5 with TRBJ2-7, with unresolved D. Trimming removed 0 bases at V and 5 bases at J, with 17 bases between. CDR1 and CDR2 from the germline V gene are MNHEY and SVGAGI. The CDR3 runs 16 residues.

This chain links TRBV9 with TRBJ1-2, with D possibly TRBD1 on 5 matching bases. V was cut by 0 bases and J by 4 bases, with 25 bases left in between. The germline gives CDR1 SGDLS, CDR2 YYNGEE. This CDR3 comprises 19 residues. This CDR3 is CASSVGAGAAPGSAYGYTF. CDR3 coding DNA: TGTGCCAGCAGCGTAGGGGCTGGGGCAGCTCCAGGGTCGGCCTATGGCTACACCTTC.